The rows below give T cell receptor beta chains drawn from one sample of a study of T cells after yellow fever vaccination. MiXCR was run by TCRdb on the 5' RACE reads, yielding one entry per CDR3 protein. The sample has 310,000 or so distinct CDR3 sequences, approximately 3.9% seen once. The source was PBMCs, collected on the day of the yellow fever booster vaccination. The receptors were sampled from a man aged 18 to 35 who received the YFV17D yellow fever vaccine. CDR3s include the opening cysteine and the closing phenylalanine or tryptophan. D genes are given only for firm matches. Not every row has a clone size; where given, it reads once, few, many or a size class.

D: -
J: TRBJ1-6
V: TRBV4-3
size: many
CDR3: CASSQVQYNSPLHF
DNA: TGCGCCAGCAGCCAAGTACAGTATAATTCACCCCTCCACTTT

D: -
J: TRBJ2-7
V: TRBV20-1
size: few
CDR3: CSARQYTYEQYF
DNA: TGCAGTGCCAGGCAGTATACCTACGAGCAGTACTTC

D: -
J: TRBJ2-3
V: TRBV24-1
size: many
CDR3: CATSDSTQGTSTDTQYF
DNA: TGTGCCACCAGTGATTCGACCCAGGGCACTAGCACAGATACGCAGTATTTT

D: -
J: TRBJ2-3
V: TRBV7-2
size: many
CDR3: CASSPRRSTDTQYF
DNA: TGTGCCAGCAGCCCACGACGTAGCACAGATACGCAGTATTTT

D: -
J: TRBJ2-1
V: TRBV27
size: many
CDR3: CASSLEGLAYNEQFF
DNA: TGTGCCAGCAGTTTAGAAGGGTTGGCCTACAATGAGCAGTTCTTC

D: TRBD1
J: TRBJ1-1
V: TRBV7-9
size: many
CDR3: CASSLITGGSRTEAFF
DNA: TGTGCCAGCAGCCTTATAACAGGGGGCTCCCGGACTGAAGCTTTCTTT

D: -
J: TRBJ2-5
V: TRBV7-7
size: many
CDR3: CASSLGSQGSQETQYF
DNA: TGTGCTAGCAGCTTAGGAAGCCAGGGGAGCCAAGAGACCCAGTACTTC

D: TRBD1
J: TRBJ1-5
V: TRBV4-1
size: many
CDR3: CASSQETGGAQPQHF
DNA: TGCGCCAGCAGCCAAGAGACAGGGGGTGCTCAGCCCCAGCATTTT

D: -
J: TRBJ1-2
V: TRBV5-4
size: -
CDR3: CASSASTGDYGYTF
DNA: TGTGCCAGCAGCGCCTCTACCGGCGACTATGGCTACACCTTC

D: TRBD2
J: TRBJ2-3
V: TRBV20-1
size: -
CDR3: CSAQPGLAGPTTDTQYF
DNA: TGCAGTGCTCAACCGGGACTAGCGGGCCCAACCACAGATACGCAGTATTTT

D: -
J: TRBJ1-3
V: TRBV6-5
size: many
CDR3: CASSGGSGNTIYF
DNA: TGTGCCAGCAGTGGCGGCTCTGGAAACACCATATATTTT

D: -
J: TRBJ1-2
V: TRBV20-1
size: -
CDR3: CSAMVPTDLYGYTF
DNA: TGCAGTGCTATGGTTCCGACAGATCTTTATGGCTACACCTTC

D: -
J: TRBJ1-1
V: TRBV2
size: -
CDR3: CASSQLGAGKNTEAFF
DNA: TGTGCCAGCAGTCAGCTCGGTGCAGGGAAGAACACTGAAGCTTTCTTT

D: TRBD1
J: TRBJ2-3
V: TRBV6-2/TRBV6-3
size: few
CDR3: CASSYGDRGSTDTQYF
DNA: TGTGCCAGCAGTTACGGGGACAGAGGAAGCACAGATACGCAGTATTTT

D: -
J: TRBJ2-1
V: TRBV28
size: many
CDR3: CASSLLAGAYNEQFF
DNA: TGTGCCAGCAGTTTATTGGCAGGGGCTTACAATGAGCAGTTCTTC

D: -
J: TRBJ1-3
V: TRBV12-3/TRBV12-4
size: -
CDR3: CASSPLGPYDSGNTIYF
DNA: TGTGCCAGCAGTCCCTTGGGGCCCTACGATTCTGGAAACACCATATATTTT

D: -
J: TRBJ2-7
V: TRBV27
size: many
CDR3: CASGFLLTRDGLYEQYF
DNA: TGTGCCAGCGGATTCCTGCTTACCCGGGACGGCCTCTACGAGCAGTACTTC

D: -
J: TRBJ1-1
V: TRBV4-3
size: -
CDR3: CASRFLGVDTEAFF
DNA: TGCGCCAGCAGGTTTTTGGGGGTGGACACTGAAGCTTTCTTT

D: -
J: TRBJ2-1
V: TRBV7-2
size: many
CDR3: CASSPSGTTAEQFF
DNA: TGTGCCAGCAGCCCCTCCGGGACCACGGCTGAGCAGTTCTTC

D: -
J: TRBJ2-5
V: TRBV6-6
size: many
CDR3: CASSYSQGQETQYF
DNA: TGTGCCAGCAGTTACTCACAGGGCCAAGAGACCCAGTACTTC

D: -
J: TRBJ2-1
V: TRBV4-1
size: -
CDR3: CASSQGGLAYNEQFF
DNA: TGCGCCAGCAGCCAAGGGGGGCTGGCCTACAATGAGCAGTTCTTC

D: -
J: TRBJ2-3
V: TRBV6-6
size: few
CDR3: CASSQGRFSTDTQYF
DNA: TGTGCCAGCAGTCAGGGGAGGTTTAGTACAGATACGCAGTATTTT

D: TRBD1
J: TRBJ2-2
V: TRBV2
size: -
CDR3: CASSVQGAANTGELFF
DNA: TGTGCCAGCAGTGTTCAGGGGGCGGCGAACACCGGGGAGCTGTTTTTT

D: -
J: TRBJ1-2
V: TRBV19
size: many
CDR3: CASSSGVGYGYTF
DNA: TGTGCCAGTAGTTCGGGGGTCGGCTATGGCTACACCTTC

D: -
J: TRBJ1-1
V: TRBV5-1
size: many
CDR3: CASSAPDRNTEAFF
DNA: TGCGCCAGCAGCGCTCCGGACAGGAACACTGAAGCTTTCTTT

D: TRBD2
J: TRBJ2-1
V: TRBV19
size: -
CDR3: CASNPGGLAGTIYNEQFF
DNA: TGTGCCAGTAACCCGGGGGGACTAGCGGGGACCATCTACAATGAGCAGTTCTTC

D: TRBD1
J: TRBJ1-1
V: TRBV29-1
size: few
CDR3: CSVNDRGLTEAFF
DNA: TGCAGCGTTAACGACAGGGGTTTGACTGAAGCTTTCTTT

D: TRBD2
J: TRBJ2-3
V: TRBV5-1
size: many
CDR3: CASSLEASGGSTQYF
DNA: TGCGCCAGCAGCTTGGAGGCTAGCGGGGGGTCTACGCAGTATTTT

D: -
J: TRBJ2-6
V: TRBV4-3
size: many
CDR3: CASSETASSGANVLTF
DNA: TGCGCCAGCAGCGAGACAGCAAGCTCTGGGGCCAACGTCCTGACTTTC

D: TRBD1
J: TRBJ2-1
V: TRBV20-1
size: few
CDR3: CSARDRGRYNEQFF
DNA: TGCAGTGCTAGGGACAGGGGGCGGTACAATGAGCAGTTCTTC

D: -
J: TRBJ2-3
V: TRBV7-2
size: many
CDR3: CASLRGDTQYF
DNA: TGTGCCAGTCTCCGCGGGGATACGCAGTATTTT

D: -
J: TRBJ1-5
V: TRBV7-2
size: many
CDR3: CASSLGTAAGPQHF
DNA: TGTGCCAGCAGCCTCGGGACCGCCGCAGGGCCCCAGCATTTT

D: -
J: TRBJ2-2
V: TRBV5-4
size: -
CDR3: CASRMGNTGELFF
DNA: TGTGCCAGCAGGATGGGGAACACCGGGGAGCTGTTTTTT

D: -
J: TRBJ2-5
V: TRBV4-1
size: -
CDR3: CASSQDPGGRGETQYF
DNA: TGCGCCAGCAGCCAAGATCCCGGGGGCCGAGGGGAGACCCAGTACTTC

D: -
J: TRBJ2-5
V: TRBV7-7
size: many
CDR3: CASSFWGAETQYF
DNA: TGTGCCAGCAGCTTTTGGGGGGCAGAGACCCAGTACTTC

D: TRBD1
J: TRBJ1-4
V: TRBV10-3
size: -
CDR3: CATRQGTEEKLFF
DNA: TGTGCCACCCGACAGGGCACGGAAGAAAAACTGTTTTTT

D: -
J: TRBJ2-1
V: TRBV6-5
size: few
CDR3: CASSYDYNQVDEQFF
DNA: TGTGCCAGCAGTTACGATTACAACCAGGTGGATGAGCAGTTCTTC

D: TRBD1
J: TRBJ1-4
V: TRBV7-2
size: few
CDR3: CASSRTGGWTNEKLFF
DNA: TGTGCCAGCAGCCGGACAGGGGGCTGGACTAATGAAAAACTGTTTTTT

D: TRBD2
J: TRBJ2-7
V: TRBV27
size: many
CDR3: CASSLSSGVLYEQYF
DNA: TGTGCCAGCAGTTTATCTAGCGGGGTGCTCTACGAGCAGTACTTC

D: TRBD1
J: TRBJ2-6
V: TRBV14
size: many
CDR3: CASSPWTGKSSGANVLTF
DNA: TGTGCCAGCAGCCCCTGGACAGGGAAGTCCTCTGGGGCCAACGTCCTGACTTTC

D: -
J: TRBJ1-5
V: TRBV20-1
size: many
CDR3: CSATGRNQPQHF
DNA: TGCAGTGCTACGGGGCGCAATCAGCCCCAGCATTTT

D: -
J: TRBJ2-3
V: TRBV10-3
size: many
CDR3: CAISARSASTDTQYF
DNA: TGTGCCATCAGTGCCCGTAGCGCTTCCACAGATACGCAGTATTTT

D: -
J: TRBJ1-1
V: TRBV4-3
size: few
CDR3: CASSQDGRVDTEAFF
DNA: TGCGCCAGCAGCCAAGATGGTCGAGTAGACACTGAAGCTTTCTTT

D: -
J: TRBJ1-1
V: TRBV7-2
size: few
CDR3: CASSPRLNTEAFF
DNA: TGTGCCAGCAGCCCAAGATTGAACACTGAAGCTTTCTTT

D: -
J: TRBJ1-5
V: TRBV7-8
size: few
CDR3: CASSLAGHNQPQHF
DNA: TGTGCCAGCAGCTTAGCAGGTCACAATCAGCCCCAGCATTTT

D: TRBD1
J: TRBJ2-5
V: TRBV29-1
size: few
CDR3: CSVDVTGGETQYF
DNA: TGCAGCGTTGACGTGACAGGGGGGGAGACCCAGTACTTC

D: -
J: TRBJ2-2
V: TRBV7-7
size: many
CDR3: CASSVQGLELFF
DNA: TGTGCCAGCAGCGTACAGGGTTTGGAGCTGTTTTTT

D: -
J: TRBJ2-7
V: TRBV12-3/TRBV12-4
size: few
CDR3: CASGGNEQYF
DNA: TGTGCCAGCGGTGGGAACGAGCAGTACTTC